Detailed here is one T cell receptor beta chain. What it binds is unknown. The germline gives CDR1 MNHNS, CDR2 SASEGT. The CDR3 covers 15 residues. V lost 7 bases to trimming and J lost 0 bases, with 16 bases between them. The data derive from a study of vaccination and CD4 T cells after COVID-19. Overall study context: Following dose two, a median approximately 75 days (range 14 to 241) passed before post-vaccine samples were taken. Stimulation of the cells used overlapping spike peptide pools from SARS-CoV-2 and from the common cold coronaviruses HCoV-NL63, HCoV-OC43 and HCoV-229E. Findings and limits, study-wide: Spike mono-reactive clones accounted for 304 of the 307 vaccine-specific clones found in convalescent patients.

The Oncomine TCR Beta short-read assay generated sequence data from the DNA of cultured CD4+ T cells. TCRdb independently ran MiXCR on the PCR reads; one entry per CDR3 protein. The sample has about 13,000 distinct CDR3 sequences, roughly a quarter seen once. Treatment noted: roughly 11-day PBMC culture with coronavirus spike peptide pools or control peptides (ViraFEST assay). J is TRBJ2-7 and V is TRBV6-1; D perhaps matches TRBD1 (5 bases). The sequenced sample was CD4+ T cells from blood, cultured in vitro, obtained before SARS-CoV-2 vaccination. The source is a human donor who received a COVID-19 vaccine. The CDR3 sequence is CASKGSRQSSYEQYF. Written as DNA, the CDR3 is TGTGCCAGCAAGGGATCCAGACAGAGCTCCTACGAGCAGTACTTC.